Sequencing of this TCR beta chain was carried out in a study of blood T cell repertoires in COVID-19. The overall study: PBMCs, B-cell-depleted T cells, or T cells were the source of the cDNA or gDNA that made up the material.

Using immunoSEQ multiplex PCR, the repertoire was profiled, and TCRdb retains in-frame clones only, with some absent. Of 50,000 to 75,000 clones detected, more than 60% appear once; the ten largest clones hold around 19%. Trimming left V 0 bases short and J 1 base short, with 3 bases between. Germline V gene data show CDR1 as SGHNT and CDR2 as YYREEE (reference sequence). This CDR3 region has 13 residues. V gene TRBV5-4 combines with J gene TRBJ2-3, with D unclear. The material sequenced was peripheral blood. The origin of this receptor is a woman in her 50s with active or convalescent COVID-19. CDR3 sequence: CASSLAGTDTQYF. The CDR3 DNA sequence: TGTGCCAGCAGCTTGGCCGGCACAGATACGCAGTATTTT. Looking up the rest from reference TRBV5-4 and TRBJ2-3 gives the full variable domain: ETGVTQSPTHLIKTRGQQVTLRCSSQSGHNTVSWYQQALGQGPQFIFQYYREEENGRGNFPPRFSGLQFPNYSSELNVNALELDDSALYLCASSLAGTDTQYFGPGTRLTVL.